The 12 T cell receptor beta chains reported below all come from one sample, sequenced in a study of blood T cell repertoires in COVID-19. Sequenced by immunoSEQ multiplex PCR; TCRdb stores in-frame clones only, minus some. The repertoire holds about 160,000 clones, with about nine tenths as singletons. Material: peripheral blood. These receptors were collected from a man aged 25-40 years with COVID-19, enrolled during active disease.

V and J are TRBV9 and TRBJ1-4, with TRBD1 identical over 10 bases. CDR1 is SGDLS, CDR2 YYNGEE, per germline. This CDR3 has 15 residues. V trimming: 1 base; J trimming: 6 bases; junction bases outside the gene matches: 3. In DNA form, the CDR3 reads TGTGCCAGCAGCGTATTCGGGACAGGGGATGAAAAACTGTTTTTT. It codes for CASSVFGTGDEKLFF.

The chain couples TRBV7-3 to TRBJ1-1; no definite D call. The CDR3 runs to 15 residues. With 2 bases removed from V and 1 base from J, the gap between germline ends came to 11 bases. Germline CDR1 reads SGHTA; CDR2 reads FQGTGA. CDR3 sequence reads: CASSLSRLSNTEAFF. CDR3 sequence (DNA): TGTGCCAGCAGCTTATCCAGACTATCGAACACTGAAGCTTTCTTT. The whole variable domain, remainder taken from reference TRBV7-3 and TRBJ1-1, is GAGVSQTPSNKVTEKGKYVELRCDPISGHTALYWYRQSLGQGPEFLIYFQGTGAADDSGLPNDRFFAVRPEGSVSTLKIQRTERGDSAVYLCASSLSRLSNTEAFFGQGTRLTVV.

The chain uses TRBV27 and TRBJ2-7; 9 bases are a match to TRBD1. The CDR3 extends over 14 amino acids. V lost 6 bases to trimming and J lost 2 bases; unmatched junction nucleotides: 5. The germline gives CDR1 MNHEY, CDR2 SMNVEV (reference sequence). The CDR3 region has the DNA TGTGCCAGCAGCCCCACAGGGGGCCCCTACGAGCAGTACTTC. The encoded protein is CASSPTGGPYEQYF.

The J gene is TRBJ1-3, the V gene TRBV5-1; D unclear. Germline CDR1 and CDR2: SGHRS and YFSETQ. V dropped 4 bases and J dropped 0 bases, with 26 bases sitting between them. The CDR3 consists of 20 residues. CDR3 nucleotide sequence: TGCGCCAGCAGCAACGAAGGTAGGCTTGACTCCCCGAGCTCTGGAAACACCATATATTTT. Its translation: CASSNEGRLDSPSSGNTIYF.

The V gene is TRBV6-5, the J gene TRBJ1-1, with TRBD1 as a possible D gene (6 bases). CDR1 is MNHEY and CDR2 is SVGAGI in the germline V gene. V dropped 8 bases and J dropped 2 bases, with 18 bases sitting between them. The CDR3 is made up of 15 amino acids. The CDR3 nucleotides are TGTGCCAGCGCGAGGCAAACCGGGACAAACACTGAAGCTTTCTTT. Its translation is CASARQTGTNTEAFF.

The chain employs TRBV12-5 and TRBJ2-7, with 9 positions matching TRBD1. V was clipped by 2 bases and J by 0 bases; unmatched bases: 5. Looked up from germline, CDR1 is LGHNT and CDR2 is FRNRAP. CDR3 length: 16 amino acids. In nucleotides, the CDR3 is TGTGCTAGTGGTTTGCCCCGGGACAGGGTCTCCTACGAGCAGTACTTC. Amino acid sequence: CASGLPRDRVSYEQYF.

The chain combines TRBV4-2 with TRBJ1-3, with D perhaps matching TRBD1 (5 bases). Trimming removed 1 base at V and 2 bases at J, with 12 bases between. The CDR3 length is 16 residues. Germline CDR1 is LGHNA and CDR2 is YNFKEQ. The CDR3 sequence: CASSQGEGEAGNTIYF. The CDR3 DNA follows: TGTGCCAGCAGCCAAGGGGAAGGGGAGGCTGGAAACACCATATATTTT.

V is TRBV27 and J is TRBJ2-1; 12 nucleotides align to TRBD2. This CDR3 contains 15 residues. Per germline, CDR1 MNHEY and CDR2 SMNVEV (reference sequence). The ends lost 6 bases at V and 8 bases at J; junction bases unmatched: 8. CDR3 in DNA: TGTGCCAGCAGCCAAACTAGCGGGAGGTTAGATGAGCAGTTCTTC. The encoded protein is CASSQTSGRLDEQFF.

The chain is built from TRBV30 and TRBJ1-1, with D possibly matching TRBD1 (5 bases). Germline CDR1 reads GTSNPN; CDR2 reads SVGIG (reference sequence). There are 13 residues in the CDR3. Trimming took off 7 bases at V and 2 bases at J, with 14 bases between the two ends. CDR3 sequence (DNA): TGTGCCTCAGATAACCAGGGCAACACTGAAGCTTTCTTT. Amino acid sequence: CASDNQGNTEAFF.

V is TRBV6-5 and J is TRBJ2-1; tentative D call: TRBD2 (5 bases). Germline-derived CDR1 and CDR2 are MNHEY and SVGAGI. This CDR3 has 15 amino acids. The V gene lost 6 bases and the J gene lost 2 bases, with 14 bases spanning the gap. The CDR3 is CASSPTGVTYNEQFF. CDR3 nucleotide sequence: TGTGCCAGCAGCCCCACCGGGGTGACCTACAATGAGCAGTTCTTC.

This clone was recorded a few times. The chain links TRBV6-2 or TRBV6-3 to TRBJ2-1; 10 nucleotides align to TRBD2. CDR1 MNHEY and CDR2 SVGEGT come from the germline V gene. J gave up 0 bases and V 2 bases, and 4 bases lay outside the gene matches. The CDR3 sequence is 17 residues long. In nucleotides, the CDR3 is TGTGCCAGCAGTTACCCAACTAGCGGGGACTCCTACAATGAGCAGTTCTTC. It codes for CASSYPTSGDSYNEQFF.

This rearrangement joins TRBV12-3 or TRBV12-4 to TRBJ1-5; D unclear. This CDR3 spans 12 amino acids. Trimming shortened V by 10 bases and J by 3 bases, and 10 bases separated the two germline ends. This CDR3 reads CATGRLNQPQHF. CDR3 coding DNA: TGTGCCACGGGGAGGCTCAATCAGCCCCAGCATTTT.